This TCR beta chain is from a study of shared clonotypes between healthy human individuals. Several immunoSEQ 96-well plates shared each subset's DNA, each plate a replicate. Assay used: immunoSEQ multiplex PCR; TCRdb lists only in-frame clones, some missing. This repertoire shows roughly 410,000 clones, about 96% found once; its top ten account for less than 0.35%. This clone was recorded only once. There are 15 residues in the CDR3. CDR1 and CDR2 (germline): MNHEY, SVGAGI. V shed 5 bases, J shed 1 base, and the junction held 4 bases outside the gene matches. This sequence originates from a man younger than 45 in good health. The sample comprised memory CD8+ T cells sorted from blood. Subset defined: CD45RO+ cells pooled with CCR7-negative TemRA cells. The chain employs TRBV6-5 and TRBJ2-2, with 7 bases that match TRBD1. The CDR3 protein is CASSAHRGNTGELFF. Written as DNA, the CDR3 is TGTGCCAGCAGTGCCCACAGGGGGAACACCGGGGAGCTGTTTTTT.